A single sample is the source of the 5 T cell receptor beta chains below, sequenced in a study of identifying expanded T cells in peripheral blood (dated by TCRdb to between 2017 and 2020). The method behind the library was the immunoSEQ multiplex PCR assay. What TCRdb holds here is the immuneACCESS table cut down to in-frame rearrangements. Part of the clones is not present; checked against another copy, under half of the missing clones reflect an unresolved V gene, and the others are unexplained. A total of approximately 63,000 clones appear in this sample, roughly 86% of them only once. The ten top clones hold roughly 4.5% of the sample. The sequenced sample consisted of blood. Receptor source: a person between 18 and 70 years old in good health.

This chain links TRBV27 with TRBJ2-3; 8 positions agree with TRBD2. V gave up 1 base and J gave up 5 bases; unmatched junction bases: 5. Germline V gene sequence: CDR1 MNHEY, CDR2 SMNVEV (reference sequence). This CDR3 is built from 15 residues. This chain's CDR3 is CASSLYGGARDTQYF. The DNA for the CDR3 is TGTGCCAGCAGTTTATACGGGGGGGCTAGAGATACGCAGTATTTT.

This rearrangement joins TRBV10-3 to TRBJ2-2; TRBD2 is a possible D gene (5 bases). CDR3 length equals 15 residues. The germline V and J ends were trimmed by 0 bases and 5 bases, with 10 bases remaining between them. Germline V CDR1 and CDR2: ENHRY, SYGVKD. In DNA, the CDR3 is TGTGCCATCAGTGAGTCCTCGTCGGGGACCGGGGAGCTGTTTTTT. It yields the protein CAISESSSGTGELFF.

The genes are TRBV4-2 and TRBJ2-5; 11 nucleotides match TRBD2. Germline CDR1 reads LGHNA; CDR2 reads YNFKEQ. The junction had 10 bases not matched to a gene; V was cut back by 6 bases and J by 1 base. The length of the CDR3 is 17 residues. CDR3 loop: CASRIIPGLAVQETQYF. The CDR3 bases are TGTGCCAGCAGGATAATTCCGGGACTAGCGGTCCAAGAGACCCAGTACTTC.

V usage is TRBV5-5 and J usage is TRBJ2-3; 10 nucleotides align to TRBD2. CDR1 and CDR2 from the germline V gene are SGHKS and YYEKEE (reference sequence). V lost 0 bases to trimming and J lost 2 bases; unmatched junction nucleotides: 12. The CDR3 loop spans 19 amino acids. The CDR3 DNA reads TGTGCCAGCAGCTTGGATTCTTGGCCAAGCGGGAGGGCCACAGATACGCAGTATTTT. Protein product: CASSLDSWPSGRATDTQYF.

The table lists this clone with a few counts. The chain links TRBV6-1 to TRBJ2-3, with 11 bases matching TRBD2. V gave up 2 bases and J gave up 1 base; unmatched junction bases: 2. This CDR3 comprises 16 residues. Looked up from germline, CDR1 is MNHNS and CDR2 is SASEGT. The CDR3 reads CASSETSGGGTDTQYF. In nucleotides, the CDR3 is TGTGCCAGCAGTGAAACTAGCGGGGGAGGCACAGATACGCAGTATTTT.